This T cell receptor (beta chain) was captured by sequencing in a study of blood T cells in healthy people across ages. Findings and limits, study-wide: PBMC samples, being unsorted, prevented any conclusive comparison of naive and antigen-experienced cells.

Points on this clonotype: Antigen specificity is unknown.

A sample-barcoded 5' primer and a J-beta primer mix were used in a second PCR of about 7 to 12 cycles. Every cDNA molecule carried a tag from a template-switch adaptor bearing 12 random nucleotides. From each sample, at least 2.5 million paired-end reads containing CDR3 were obtained. Each CDR3 protein gets one entry after TCRdb re-called the 5' RACE reads with MiXCR. The sample yields roughly 1,500,000 distinct CDR3 sequences, about 40% seen once. Each donor's blood draw was roughly 10 milliliters of peripheral blood. From germline, CDR1 is SGHRS and CDR2 YFSETQ. The CDR3 runs 14 residues. The junction had 8 bases not matched to a gene; V was cut back by 7 bases and J by 5 bases.

This rearrangement joins TRBV5-1 to TRBJ2-7; 11 bases line up with TRBD2. The clonotype comes from a woman aged 18-35 years in good health. The sequenced sample was blood. This CDR3 is CASQVAGGLDEQYF. The CDR3 region has the DNA TGCGCCAGCCAAGTAGCGGGAGGGCTCGACGAGCAGTACTTC.